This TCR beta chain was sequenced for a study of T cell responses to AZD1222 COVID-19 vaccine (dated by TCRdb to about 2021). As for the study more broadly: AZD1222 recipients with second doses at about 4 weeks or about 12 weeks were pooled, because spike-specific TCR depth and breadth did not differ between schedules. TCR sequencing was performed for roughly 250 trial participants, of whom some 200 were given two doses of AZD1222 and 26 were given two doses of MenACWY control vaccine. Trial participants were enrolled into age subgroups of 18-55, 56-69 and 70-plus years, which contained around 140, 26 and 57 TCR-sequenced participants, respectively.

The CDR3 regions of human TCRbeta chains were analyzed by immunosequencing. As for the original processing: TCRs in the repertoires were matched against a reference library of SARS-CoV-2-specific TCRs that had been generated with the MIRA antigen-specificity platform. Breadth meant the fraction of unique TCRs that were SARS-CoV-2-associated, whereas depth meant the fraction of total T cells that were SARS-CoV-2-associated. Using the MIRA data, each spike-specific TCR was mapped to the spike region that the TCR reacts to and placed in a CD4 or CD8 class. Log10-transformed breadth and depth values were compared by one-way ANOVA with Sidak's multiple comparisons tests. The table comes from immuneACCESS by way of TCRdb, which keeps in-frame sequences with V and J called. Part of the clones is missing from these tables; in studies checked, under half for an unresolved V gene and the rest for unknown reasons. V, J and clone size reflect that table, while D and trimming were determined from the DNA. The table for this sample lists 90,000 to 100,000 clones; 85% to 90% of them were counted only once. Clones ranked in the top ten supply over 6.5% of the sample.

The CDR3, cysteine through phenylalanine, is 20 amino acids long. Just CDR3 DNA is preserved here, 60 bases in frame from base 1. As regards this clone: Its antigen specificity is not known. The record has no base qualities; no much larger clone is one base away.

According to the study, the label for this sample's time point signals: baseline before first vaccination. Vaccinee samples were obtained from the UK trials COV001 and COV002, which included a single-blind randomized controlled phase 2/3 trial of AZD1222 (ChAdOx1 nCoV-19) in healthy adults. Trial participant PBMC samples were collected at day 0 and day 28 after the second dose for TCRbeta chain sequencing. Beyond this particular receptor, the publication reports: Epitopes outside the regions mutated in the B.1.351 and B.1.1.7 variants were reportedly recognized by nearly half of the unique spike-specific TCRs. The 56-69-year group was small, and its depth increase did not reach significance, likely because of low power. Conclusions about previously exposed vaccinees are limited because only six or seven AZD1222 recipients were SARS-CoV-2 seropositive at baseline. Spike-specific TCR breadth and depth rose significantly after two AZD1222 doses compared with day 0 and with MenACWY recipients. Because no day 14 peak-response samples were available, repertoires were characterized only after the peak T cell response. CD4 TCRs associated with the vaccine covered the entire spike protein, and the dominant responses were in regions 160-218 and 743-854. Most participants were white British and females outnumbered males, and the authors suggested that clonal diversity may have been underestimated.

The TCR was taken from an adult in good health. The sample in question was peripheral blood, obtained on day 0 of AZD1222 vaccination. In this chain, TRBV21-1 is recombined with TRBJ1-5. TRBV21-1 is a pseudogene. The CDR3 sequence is CASSKARAEEEDGSNQPQHF. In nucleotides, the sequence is TGTGCCAGCAGCAAAGCCCGAGCCGAGGAAGAGGACGGCAGCAATCAGCCCCAGCATTTT.